The rows below give T cell receptor beta chains drawn from one sample of a study of OX40 agonist ivuxolimab in advanced cancers. The data were produced by immunoSEQ multiplex PCR, yet TCRdb's version contains in-frame clones alone and is incomplete. Of about 48,000 clones in the sample, roughly 84% were seen once. The sample was CD4+ or CD8+ T cells sorted from blood, taken in a trial of the OX40 agonist ivuxolimab. These receptors came from an adult with an advanced solid tumor such as melanoma, head and neck, liver or kidney cancer. Both conserved end residues are part of each CDR3. Each record gives: clone size, V gene, CDR3 protein. Not every row has a clone size; where given, it reads once, few, many or a size class.

clone_size: .
v_call: TRBV5-4
cdr3_aa: CASSAGQGVETQYF

clone_size: .
v_call: TRBV6-5
cdr3_aa: CASSLTAGGETQYF

clone_size: .
v_call: TRBV14
cdr3_aa: CASSQDIASWQFF

clone_size: .
v_call: TRBV28
cdr3_aa: CATRGDRFIYEQYF

clone_size: .
v_call: TRBV2
cdr3_aa: CASSGPGRPDTQYF

clone_size: .
v_call: TRBV28
cdr3_aa: CASSLPGRGNQPQHF

clone_size: medium-sized
v_call: TRBV28
cdr3_aa: CASSLPGQGAGEQFF

clone_size: once
v_call: TRBV19
cdr3_aa: CASSIDSIFSSTAKQFF

clone_size: .
v_call: TRBV11-2
cdr3_aa: CASSLGTANYYEQYF

clone_size: .
v_call: TRBV9
cdr3_aa: CASSVGGARGNTEAFF

clone_size: .
v_call: TRBV7-9
cdr3_aa: CASSSGGTSEKLFF

clone_size: .
v_call: TRBV19
cdr3_aa: CASSMGLAGVGDTQYF

clone_size: .
v_call: TRBV5-4
cdr3_aa: CASSTGGTRLGEQYF

clone_size: .
v_call: TRBV6-1
cdr3_aa: CASGDRGLTEAFF

clone_size: .
v_call: TRBV10-3
cdr3_aa: CAISGWGTITRSGEQYF

clone_size: .
v_call: TRBV7-8
cdr3_aa: CASSPIIAPGTDTQYF

clone_size: .
v_call: TRBV2
cdr3_aa: CASGLQGAGGNTIYF

clone_size: .
v_call: TRBV6-4
cdr3_aa: CASSDLAGADTQYF

clone_size: .
v_call: TRBV6-5
cdr3_aa: CASSEVVAYEQYF

clone_size: .
v_call: TRBV4-1
cdr3_aa: CASSQGVSRETQYF

clone_size: .
v_call: TRBV6-6
cdr3_aa: CASSYSPRDTQYF

clone_size: .
v_call: TRBV5-6
cdr3_aa: CASSLVDTDTQYF

clone_size: .
v_call: TRBV6-5
cdr3_aa: CASSSGTGQNIQYF

clone_size: .
v_call: TRBV19
cdr3_aa: CASSIVTGSNQPQHF

clone_size: .
v_call: TRBV28
cdr3_aa: CASSLGAGLEQYF

clone_size: .
v_call: TRBV7-3
cdr3_aa: CASNDGGPGGELFF

clone_size: .
v_call: TRBV5-5
cdr3_aa: CASSLSESNQPQHF

clone_size: .
v_call: TRBV19
cdr3_aa: CASSRGQRTGRYGYTF

clone_size: .
v_call: TRBV19
cdr3_aa: CASSIALSRGRGEAFF

clone_size: .
v_call: TRBV30
cdr3_aa: CAWGAGAGGRSDTQYF

clone_size: .
v_call: TRBV11-2
cdr3_aa: CASSLDATAYEQYF

clone_size: .
v_call: TRBV18
cdr3_aa: CASSPGERKEAFF

clone_size: .
v_call: TRBV28
cdr3_aa: CASSIGGTGPYEQYF

clone_size: .
v_call: TRBV25-1
cdr3_aa: CASSPWTGGNTEAFF

clone_size: .
v_call: TRBV5-1
cdr3_aa: CASSHRGIGAGNTEAFF

clone_size: .
v_call: TRBV21-1
cdr3_aa: CASSWSGNQPQHF

clone_size: .
v_call: TRBV5-4
cdr3_aa: CASSLRSLYTF

clone_size: .
v_call: TRBV28
cdr3_aa: CASRRGISEAFF

clone_size: .
v_call: TRBV5-8
cdr3_aa: CASSWVGIQYF